Listed below are T cell receptor beta chains from one sample, sequenced in a study of human T cells and chemical hapten exposure. Each CDR3 protein gets one entry after TCRdb re-called the RACE reads with MiXCR. Found here are around 110,000 distinct CDR3 sequences, more than 10% of them singletons; the top ten hold 1.6%. This specimen was whole blood, taken in connection with sensitization to the hapten diphenylcyclopropenone (DPC). The receptor set was obtained from a woman aged 50 to 60 with alopecia areata. Some clones in this sample may be carry-over from other donors' samples. Both conserved end residues are part of each CDR3. D genes are given only for firm matches. Clone size, where shown, is once, few, many, or a class for clones that have expanded.

CASSQGAQSAQPQHF | TGTGCCAGCAGCCAGGGGGCCCAATCTGCTCAGCCCCAGCATTTT | few | TRBJ1-5 | TRBV3-1 | NA
CASSQDSGSKLFF | TGCGCCAGCAGCCAAGATTCGGGAAGTAAACTGTTTTTT | many | TRBJ1-4 | TRBV4-1 | NA
CASSFYGVRRDTQYF | TGTGCCAGCAGCTTCTATGGGGTTCGCCGGGATACGCAGTATTTT | many | TRBJ2-3 | TRBV7-6 | NA
CSVSIGPYEQYF | TGCAGCGTAAGCATCGGGCCCTACGAGCAGTACTTC | NA | TRBJ2-7 | TRBV29-1 | NA
CASSLATGGTYGYTF | TGTGCCAGCAGTTTGGCGACAGGGGGAACCTATGGCTACACCTTC | NA | TRBJ1-2 | TRBV27 | TRBD1
CASSGRGQWSNQPQHF | TGTGCCAGCAGTGGCAGGGGACAGTGGAGCAATCAGCCTCAGCATTTT | NA | TRBJ1-5 | TRBV6-1 | TRBD1
CASSSSGLAGGPLDEQFF | TGTGCCAGCAGTTCTTCCGGACTAGCGGGGGGGCCTCTGGATGAGCAGTTCTTC | few | TRBJ2-1 | TRBV28 | TRBD2
CASITGQVYEQYF | TGTGCCAGCATCACGGGACAGGTCTACGAGCAGTACTTC | NA | TRBJ2-7 | TRBV27 | TRBD1
CASSQDYASGIRNEQFF | TGTGCCAGCAGCCAAGATTACGCTAGCGGGATTAGAAATGAGCAGTTCTTC | NA | TRBJ2-1 | TRBV4-2 | TRBD2
CASSLVNRDQETQYF | TGCGCCAGCAGCTTGGTTAACAGGGACCAAGAGACCCAGTACTTC | few | TRBJ2-5 | TRBV5-1 | NA
CASSLGGGHQPQHF | TGTGCCAGCAGTTTAGGAGGGGGCCATCAGCCCCAGCATTTT | NA | TRBJ1-5 | TRBV28 | TRBD1
CASSFSGDIQYF | TGTGCCAGCAGCTTTAGCGGGGACATTCAGTACTTC | NA | TRBJ2-4 | TRBV11-2 | TRBD2
CATSRQGLALGANVLTF | TGTGCCACCAGCAGACAGGGGCTGGCTCTAGGGGCCAACGTCCTGACTTTC | NA | TRBJ2-6 | TRBV15 | NA
CAISVGGTDTQYF | TGTGCCATCAGTGTTGGAGGCACAGATACGCAGTATTTT | few | TRBJ2-3 | TRBV10-3 | NA
CASSKVGHEQFF | TGTGCCAGCAGCAAAGTGGGGCATGAGCAGTTCTTC | few | TRBJ2-1 | TRBV21-1 | NA
CASIGGTGAYNEQFF | TGTGCCAGCATTGGGGGGACAGGGGCGTACAATGAGCAGTTCTTC | NA | TRBJ2-1 | TRBV28 | TRBD1
CSAPNAGVSDGGYTF | TGCAGTGCCCCGAACGCTGGGGTCAGTGACGGGGGCTACACCTTC | few | TRBJ1-2 | TRBV20-1 | NA
CASSLSGRADEQYF | TGTGCCAGCAGCTTGAGCGGGAGGGCCGACGAGCAGTACTTC | NA | TRBJ2-7 | TRBV5-4 | TRBD2
CASSGSGTAGNTIYF | TGTGCCAGCTCTGGATCGGGGACGGCTGGAAACACCATATATTTT | NA | TRBJ1-3 | TRBV2 | NA
CSARLPLPTNTGELFF | TGCAGTGCTAGACTCCCCCTCCCTACGAACACCGGGGAGCTGTTTTTT | few | TRBJ2-2 | TRBV20-1 | NA
CASSLVGDIQETQYF | TGTGCCAGCAGCTTAGTTGGAGACATCCAAGAGACCCAGTACTTC | few | TRBJ2-5 | TRBV7-9 | NA
CSVSGAEETQYF | TGCAGCGTCTCAGGAGCGGAAGAGACCCAGTACTTC | NA | TRBJ2-5 | TRBV29-1 | NA
CASSLNFQGTQYF | TGTGCCAGCAGCTTAAACTTTCAAGGGACCCAGTACTTC | many | TRBJ2-5 | TRBV7-2 | NA
CASSVGDGLETQYF | TGTGCCAGCAGCGTAGGGGACGGTTTGGAGACCCAGTACTTC | NA | TRBJ2-5 | TRBV9 | NA
CASSLVGARGAFF | TGTGCCAGCAGTTTAGTAGGGGCCCGGGGGGCTTTCTTT | few | TRBJ1-1 | TRBV28 | NA
CASSEGVRTTEAFF | TGCGCCAGCAGTGAGGGGGTAAGGACCACTGAAGCTTTCTTT | few | TRBJ1-1 | TRBV10-2 | NA
CASSLTSVGQGTSPLHF | TGCGCCAGCAGTCTCACCTCCGTGGGACAGGGAACTTCACCCCTCCACTTT | NA | TRBJ1-6 | TRBV5-1 | TRBD1
CASSSNSYEQYF | TGTGCCAGCAGTTCAAACTCCTACGAGCAGTACTTC | few | TRBJ2-7 | TRBV27 | NA
CSVEGSDREAQYF | TGCAGCGTTGAAGGGTCGGACAGGGAAGCGCAGTACTTC | NA | TRBJ2-7 | TRBV29-1 | TRBD1
CASSADRSSYEQYF | TGTGCCAGCAGTGCCGACAGGAGCTCCTACGAGCAGTACTTC | NA | TRBJ2-7 | TRBV25-1 | NA
CASSLVRDRVYEQYF | TGTGCCAGCAGCTTGGTACGGGACAGAGTCTACGAGCAGTACTTC | few | TRBJ2-7 | TRBV28 | TRBD1
CASRQGTYLSTDTQYF | TGTGCCAGCAGACAGGGGACTTACCTTAGCACAGATACGCAGTATTTT | many | TRBJ2-3 | TRBV7-2 | NA
CASSAGQGGNIQYF | TGCGCCAGCAGCGCCGGACAGGGCGGGAACATTCAGTACTTC | few | TRBJ2-4 | TRBV5-1 | TRBD1
CASSLALRLAVTDTQYF | TGTGCCAGCAGCTTAGCGCTCCGACTAGCAGTCACAGATACGCAGTATTTT | few | TRBJ2-3 | TRBV7-2 | TRBD2
CASRIGQGSTNEQYF | TGTGCCAGCAGAATCGGACAGGGGAGTACAAACGAGCAGTACTTC | NA | TRBJ2-7 | TRBV6-1 | TRBD1
CASSFSGGTAGNTIYF | TGTGCCAGCAGCTTCTCAGGGGGCACCGCAGGAAACACCATATATTTT | few | TRBJ1-3 | TRBV7-9 | TRBD1
CASSDPSGVADTQYF | TGCGCCAGCAGCGACCCTAGCGGGGTAGCAGATACGCAGTATTTT | few | TRBJ2-3 | TRBV5-1 | TRBD2
CASRPGTGNTGELFF | TGTGCCAGCAGACCCGGGACAGGCAACACCGGGGAGCTGTTTTTT | NA | TRBJ2-2 | TRBV7-8 | TRBD1
CASSLQSAGHYGYTF | TGTGCCAGCAGCCTCCAGTCGGCGGGACACTATGGCTACACCTTC | many | TRBJ1-2 | TRBV7-9 | NA
CASSLGSSIGGNEQFF | TGTGCCAGCAGCTTAGGTTCTAGCATAGGTGGAAATGAGCAGTTCTTC | NA | TRBJ2-1 | TRBV7-2 | NA
CASSLFSGGTDTQYF | TGTGCCAGCAGCCTTTTCTCGGGGGGCACAGATACGCAGTATTTT | NA | TRBJ2-3 | TRBV7-9 | NA
CANSLPQAPSYGYTF | TGTGCCAACAGTTTACCGCAGGCCCCCTCCTATGGCTACACCTTC | NA | TRBJ1-2 | TRBV28 | NA
CASSPGSFEQYF | TGTGCCAGCAGCCCCGGATCCTTCGAGCAGTACTTC | NA | TRBJ2-7 | TRBV7-8 | NA
CASSYPTGSGYEQYF | TGTGCCAGCAGTTACCCGACAGGTTCCGGATACGAGCAGTACTTC | many | TRBJ2-7 | TRBV6-6 | NA
CASTTQETGVYGYTF | TGTGCCAGCACCACCCAGGAGACAGGTGTTTATGGCTACACCTTC | many | TRBJ1-2 | TRBV5-5 | NA
CASRLAGGSYNEQFF | TGTGCCAGCAGATTAGCGGGGGGGTCCTACAATGAGCAGTTCTTC | NA | TRBJ2-1 | TRBV5-4 | TRBD2
CASSSGRRNNQPQHF | TGTGCCAGCAGTTCGGGACGGAGAAACAATCAGCCCCAGCATTTT | NA | TRBJ1-5 | TRBV6-5 | NA